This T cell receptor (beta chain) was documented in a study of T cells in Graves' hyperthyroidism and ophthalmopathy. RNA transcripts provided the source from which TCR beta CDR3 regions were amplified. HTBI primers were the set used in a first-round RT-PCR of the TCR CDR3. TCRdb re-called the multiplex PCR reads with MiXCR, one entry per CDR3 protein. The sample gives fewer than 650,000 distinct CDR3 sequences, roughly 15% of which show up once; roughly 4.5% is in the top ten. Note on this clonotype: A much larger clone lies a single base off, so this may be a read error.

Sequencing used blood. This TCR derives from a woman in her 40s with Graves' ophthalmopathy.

The CDR3 bases are TGTGCCAGCAGCCAAGGGACAGATAGCAATCAGCCCCAGCATTTT. Translation: CASSQGTDSNQPQHF. The V call is TRBV3-1, the J call TRBJ1-5; D may be TRBD1 (6 bases). The CDR3 covers 15 residues. V was trimmed by 1 base and J by 0 bases, leaving 7 bases between them. CDR1 and CDR2 (germline): LGHDT, YNNKEL (reference sequence).